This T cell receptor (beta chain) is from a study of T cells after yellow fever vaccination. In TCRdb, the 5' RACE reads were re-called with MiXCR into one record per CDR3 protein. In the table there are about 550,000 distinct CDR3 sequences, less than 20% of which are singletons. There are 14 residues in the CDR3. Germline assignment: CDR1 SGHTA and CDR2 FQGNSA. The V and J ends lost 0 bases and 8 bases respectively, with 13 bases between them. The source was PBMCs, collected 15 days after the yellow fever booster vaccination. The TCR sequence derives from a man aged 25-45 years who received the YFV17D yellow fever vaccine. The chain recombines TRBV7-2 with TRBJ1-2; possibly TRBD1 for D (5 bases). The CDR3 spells CASSLAKVGRGYTF. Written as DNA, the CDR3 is TGTGCCAGCAGCTTAGCCAAGGTGGGGCGCGGCTACACCTTC. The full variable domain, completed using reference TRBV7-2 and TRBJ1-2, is GAGVSQSPSNKVTEKGKDVELRCDPISGHTALYWYRQSLGQGLEFLIYFQGNSAPDKSGLPSDRFSAERTGGSVSTLTIQRTQQEDSAVYLCASSLAKVGRGYTFGSGTRLTVV.